This entry lists 20 T cell receptor beta chains sequenced from one sample in a study of CD8 T cell repertoires and HIV-1 epitope variants. These receptors have no identified antigens. The assay was immunoSEQ multiplex PCR, and TCRdb's table has in-frame clones only and misses some. The top ten hold approximately 47% of the sample, which has 4,500 to 7,000 clones, about 62% seen once. The specimen was cultured CD8+ T cells derived from PBMCs. These receptors originate from a male donor with HIV.

V is TRBV28 and J is TRBJ2-3; 8 bases align to TRBD1. V shed 1 base and J 4 bases; nucleotides not matched to a gene: 10. The CDR3 spans 17 residues. Germline V gene lookup returns CDR1 MDHEN and CDR2 SYDVKM. The DNA of the CDR3 is TGTGCCAGCAGTTTATTTGCAGGGGGCGAGCTTGCAGATACGCAGTATTTT. Its translation is CASSLFAGGELADTQYF.

The rearrangement links TRBV10-2 to TRBJ2-7; D is perhaps TRBD2 (5 bases). The CDR3 is 12 amino acids. The V and J ends lost 3 bases and 4 bases respectively, with 7 bases between them. Germline CDR1 WSHSY, CDR2 SAAADI. Written as DNA, the CDR3 is TGCGCCAGCAGTGATGAGGGATACGAGCAGTACTTC. Its translation: CASSDEGYEQYF.

The J gene is TRBJ2-3, the V gene TRBV28; D not certain. Per the germline V gene, CDR1 is MDHEN and CDR2 is SYDVKM. The ends were cut back, 5 bases at V and 3 bases at J, with 9 bases in the middle. The CDR3 contains 13 residues. The CDR3 here is CASSLDSTDTQYF. The CDR3 region has the DNA TGTGCCAGCAGTCTTGACTCAACAGATACGCAGTATTTT. The full variable domain, rest sourced from reference TRBV28 and TRBJ2-3, is DVKVTQSSRYLVKRTGEKVFLECVQDMDHENMFWYRQDPGLGLRLIYFSYDVKMKEKGDIPEGYSVSREKKERFSLILESASTNQTSMYLCASSLDSTDTQYFGPGTRLTVL.

The sample holds a few counts of this clone. The chain is built from TRBV28 and TRBJ1-5; D is uncertain. The CDR3 is 13 amino acids. From germline, CDR1 is MDHEN and CDR2 SYDVKM. V gave up 3 bases and J gave up 0 bases, with 3 bases separating them. This CDR3 is CASSFSSNQPQHF. The CDR3 nucleotides are TGTGCCAGCAGTTTTAGTAGCAATCAGCCCCAGCATTTT.

V usage is TRBV9 and J usage is TRBJ2-1; 10 bases map to TRBD1. Looked up from germline, CDR1 is SGDLS and CDR2 is YYNGEE. The CDR3 is 13 amino acids. V was pared by 2 bases and J by 8 bases, with 1 base of the junction left unmatched. For the CDR3, the DNA is TGTGCCAGCAGCGTCGGGACAGGGGATGAGCAGTTCTTC. Translating it yields CASSVGTGDEQFF.

The CDR3 DNA is TGTGCCAGCAGCCAAGATCTTGGAAGCTACGAGCAGTACTTC. Protein product: CASSQDLGSYEQYF. The chain uses TRBV4-2 and TRBJ2-7, with D uncertain. The CDR3 is made up of 14 amino acids. The germline gives CDR1 LGHNA, CDR2 YNFKEQ. V lost 0 bases and J 3 bases, leaving 9 bases between the germline ends.

V is TRBV6-1 and J is TRBJ1-1; TRBD1 might be the D (5 bases). Germline CDR1 is MNHNS and CDR2 is SASEGT. Deletions cut 1 base from V and 6 bases from J, with 15 bases between. This CDR3 spans 15 amino acids. The CDR3, as DNA: TGTGCCAGCAGTGAAGTTGGAGGGGATATCGCTGAAGCTTTCTTT. This translates into CASSEVGGDIAEAFF.

This clone has only a few counts. Written as DNA, the CDR3 is TGTGCCAGCAGCCCCCAGGGTGGACTCCCCGCCGACAATGAGCAGTTCTTC. The encoded protein is CASSPQGGLPADNEQFF. This chain links TRBV5-4 with TRBJ2-1, with D perhaps being TRBD1 or TRBD2 (5 bases each). V dropped 4 bases and J dropped 5 bases, with 22 bases sitting between them. Germline V lookup: CDR1 SGHNT, CDR2 YYREEE (reference sequence). The CDR3 length is 17 residues.

This sequence joins TRBV5-4 and TRBJ2-1; 10 bases map to TRBD2. J was trimmed by 9 bases and V by 3 bases; bases with no gene match: 21. CDR3 length: 19 residues. Per the germline V gene, CDR1 is SGHNT and CDR2 is YYREEE (reference sequence). The CDR3 nucleotides are TGTGCCAGCAGCTGGGGGGGAGTAGCGGGAGGCCAGATAGGGGGTGAGCAGTTCTTC. It codes for CASSWGGVAGGQIGGEQFF.

V is TRBV7-9 and J is TRBJ2-1; 8 bases are a match to TRBD2. Germline lookup yields CDR1 SEHNR and CDR2 FQNEAQ (reference sequence). V shed 5 bases, J shed 0 bases, and the junction held 9 bases outside the gene matches. The CDR3 is 17 residues long. The CDR3 sequence is CASSGDAGGYSYNEQFF. The CDR3 DNA follows: TGTGCCAGCAGCGGAGATGCGGGAGGTTACTCCTACAATGAGCAGTTCTTC.

CDR3: CASGSDRGQVLQETQYF. The CDR3 DNA sequence: TGTGCTAGTGGTTCGGACCGCGGACAGGTACTCCAAGAGACCCAGTACTTC. The chain couples TRBV12-5 to TRBJ2-5; 7 positions agree with TRBD1. This CDR3 is built from 17 residues. V lost 4 bases, J lost 1 base, and 12 bases stayed unmatched. The germline gives CDR1 LGHNT, CDR2 FRNRAP.

This chain links TRBV29-1 with TRBJ2-7; D possibly uses TRBD1 or TRBD2 (5 bases each). This CDR3 is built from 16 residues. CDR1 is SQVTM and CDR2 is ANQGSEA in the germline V gene. The V and J ends lost 5 bases and 3 bases respectively, with 23 bases between them. In nucleotides, the CDR3 is TGCAGCGTTCGCGATCTGCAACCCGGGACCCGCTACGAGCAGTACTTC. This gives the protein CSVRDLQPGTRYEQYF.

In its sample, this clone was seen once. The chain is built from TRBV11-1 and TRBJ2-7, with TRBD1 identical over 10 bases. V dropped 6 bases and J dropped 3; count of bases not matched to a gene: 8. CDR1 and CDR2 (germline): SGHAT, FQDESV (reference sequence). The CDR3 extends over 15 amino acids. CDR3 amino acids: CASRRQGASYYEQYF. The CDR3 DNA reads TGTGCCAGCAGGAGACAGGGGGCTTCTTACTACGAGCAGTACTTC.

This clone was recorded a few times. The chain has TRBV6-5 and TRBJ1-1; a possible D gene is TRBD1 (5 bases). This CDR3 comprises 12 residues. The ends were cut back, 9 bases at V and 1 base at J, with 9 bases in the middle. The germline V gene encodes CDR1 MNHEY and CDR2 SVGAGI. CDR3 DNA sequence: TGTGCCAGTACGGGGCCGAACACTGAAGCTTTCTTT. It yields the protein CASTGPNTEAFF.

With regard to this clone: Other DNA sequences in this specimen translate into the identical CDR3. The chain joins TRBV11-3 to TRBJ2-1; TRBD2 matches at 12 bases. The CDR3 length is 14 residues. V was pared by 5 bases and J by 7 bases, with 3 bases of the junction left unmatched. The germline gives CDR1 SGHNT, CDR2 YENEEA. CDR3 sequence (DNA): TGTGCCAGCAGCCTAGCGGGGGGGACGAATGAGCAGTTCTTC. It is translated as CASSLAGGTNEQFF.

The V call is TRBV5-5, the J call TRBJ2-5; 9 bases fit TRBD1. CDR1 is SGHKS, CDR2 YYEKEE, per germline (reference sequence). This CDR3 has 16 residues. Trimming removed 3 bases from V and 1 base from J; junction bases left unmatched: 7. CDR3 sequence reads: CASSYGTGPLQETQYF. CDR3 nucleotide sequence: TGTGCCAGCAGCTACGGGACAGGGCCTCTCCAAGAGACCCAGTACTTC.

J is TRBJ2-1 and V is TRBV27; D is tentatively TRBD1 or TRBD2 (6 bases each). V was shortened by 0 bases and J by 7 bases, with 16 bases between the two germline ends. CDR3 length: 16 amino acids. Germline V lookup: CDR1 MNHEY, CDR2 SMNVEV (reference sequence). CDR3 protein: CASSLSLRGRGNEQFF. In DNA form, the CDR3 reads TGTGCCAGCAGTTTATCCCTCCGGGGGCGGGGTAATGAGCAGTTCTTC.

The rearrangement joins TRBV7-2 to TRBJ1-1; weak D call: TRBD1 (5 bases). The CDR3 has 14 amino acids. CDR1 is SGHTA and CDR2 is FQGNSA in the germline V gene. Trimming stripped 6 bases from V and 0 bases from J, with 11 bases between. The CDR3 protein is CASSGGGLNTEAFF. CDR3 DNA sequence: TGTGCCAGCAGTGGGGGGGGATTGAACACTGAAGCTTTCTTT.

By share, this clone ranks as medium-sized. The chain is built from TRBV6-1 and TRBJ2-7, with D maybe TRBD1 (5 bases). The CDR3 consists of 14 residues. Germline V gives CDR1 MNHNS, CDR2 SASEGT. Trimming removed 3 bases at V and 0 bases at J, with 9 bases between. For the CDR3, the DNA is TGTGCCAGCAGTGATCAGGGAAGCTCCTACGAGCAGTACTTC. Its translation: CASSDQGSSYEQYF.

The rearrangement joins TRBV7-9 to TRBJ1-2; 7 nucleotides agree with TRBD1. The V gene end was trimmed by 4 bases and the J gene end by 2 bases; junction bases not matched to a gene: 7. Germline values: CDR1 SEHNR, CDR2 FQNEAQ (reference sequence). The CDR3 covers 15 residues. The CDR3 sequence is CASSSTGWTNYGYTF. The CDR3 nucleotides are TGTGCCAGCAGCTCGACAGGGTGGACGAACTATGGCTACACCTTC. Using reference TRBV7-9 and TRBJ1-2 for the parts outside the CDR3, the full variable domain is DTGVSQNPRHKITKRGQNVTFRCDPISEHNRLYWYRQTLGQGPEFLTYFQNEAQLEKSRLLSDRFSAERPKGSFSTLEIQRTEQGDSAMYLCASSSTGWTNYGYTFGSGTRLTVV.